This passage covers 16 T cell receptor beta chains from one sample sequenced in a study of identical twins. MiXCR, run by TCRdb on the 5' RACE reads, gives a single entry per CDR3 protein. The sample contains hundreds of thousands of distinct CDR3 sequences, 18% of which appear only once. The same data also contributed to another study, on T cells expressing NK-cell markers.

The sample comprised PBMCs. Every receptor here comes from a young woman in good health.

This sequence joins TRBV12-3 or TRBV12-4 and TRBJ2-6; D ambiguous. The CDR3 has 16 residues. The V and J ends lost 5 bases and 2 bases respectively, with 13 bases between them. This CDR3 reads CASSQTTVPGANVLTF. Written as DNA, the CDR3 is TGTGCCAGCAGTCAAACGACGGTGCCTGGGGCCAACGTCCTGACTTTC.

This clonotype turned up a few times. CDR3 residues: CASSLRQGMNTEAFF. The CDR3 DNA is TGTGCCAGCAGTTTAAGACAGGGAATGAACACTGAAGCTTTCTTT. This rearrangement joins TRBV27 to TRBJ1-1; 7 bases are a match to TRBD1. V was pared by 2 bases and J by 0 bases, with 3 bases of the junction left unmatched. The CDR3 consists of 15 residues. Germline values: CDR1 MNHEY, CDR2 SMNVEV (reference sequence).

This clonotype came up a few times. This sequence joins TRBV12-3 or TRBV12-4 and TRBJ2-1; D is unresolved. V lost 6 bases to trimming and J lost 9 bases, with 21 bases between them. There are 15 residues in the CDR3. The CDR3 loop is CASSRSFELIREQFF. CDR3 nucleotide sequence: TGTGCCAGCAGCCGCTCCTTCGAACTGATCCGTGAGCAGTTCTTC.

The rearrangement joins TRBV27 to TRBJ2-1; D may match TRBD1 or TRBD2 (5 bases each). CDR1 is MNHEY, CDR2 SMNVEV, per germline (reference sequence). V lost 8 bases to trimming and J lost 7 bases, with 15 bases between them. The CDR3 is 13 residues long. The CDR3 protein is CASGPEGLNEQFF. CDR3 sequence (DNA): TGTGCCAGCGGGCCCGAGGGGCTGAATGAGCAGTTCTTC.

This clonotype was counted at least ten times. The rearrangement joins TRBV5-1 to TRBJ2-7; D gene uncertain. The length of the CDR3 is 14 residues. CDR1 is SGHRS, CDR2 YFSETQ, per germline. Trimming cost V 4 bases and J 0 bases, with 11 bases left between them. Written as DNA, the CDR3 is TGCGCCAGCAGCGTGAGCGCTTACTCCTACGAGCAGTACTTC. It translates to CASSVSAYSYEQYF.

This clonotype was found a few times. The chain carries TRBV10-2 and TRBJ1-2, with 8 nucleotides matching TRBD1. V was clipped by 6 bases and J by 8 bases; unmatched bases: 11. Germline V gives CDR1 WSHSY, CDR2 SAAADI. This CDR3 is 14 amino acids long. DNA of the CDR3: TGCGCCAGCAGCGACCGTCAGGGGGCGAGGGGCTACACCTTC. It is translated as CASSDRQGARGYTF.

This chain links TRBV30 with TRBJ2-5; 8 bases line up with TRBD2. This CDR3 has 15 amino acids. Germline loops: CDR1 GTSNPN, CDR2 SVGIG (reference sequence). After removal of 0 bases from V and 4 bases from J, the junction contained 7 bases not matched to a gene. The DNA of the CDR3 is TGTGCCTGGAGTGTAGCGGGAGTGTCCGGAGAGACCCAGTACTTC. Translation gives CAWSVAGVSGETQYF.

There are a few counts of this clonotype. V usage is TRBV10-2 and J usage is TRBJ2-4; D not resolved. V gave up 0 bases and J gave up 3 bases, with 0 bases separating them. Germline CDR1 and CDR2: WSHSY and SAAADI. This CDR3 is 12 amino acids long. The CDR3 spells CASSESKNIQYF. In DNA form, the CDR3 reads TGCGCCAGCAGTGAGTCCAAAAACATTCAGTACTTC.

This chain links TRBV5-1 with TRBJ2-1; 7 nucleotides align to TRBD2. The CDR3 runs to 14 residues. J was trimmed by 9 bases and V by 4 bases; bases with no gene match: 10. The germline CDR1 and CDR2 sequences are SGHRS and YFSETQ. CDR3 nucleotide sequence: TGCGCCAGCAGCGTGGGGGGGGTCGAGGGTGAGCAGTTCTTC. As protein: CASSVGGVEGEQFF.

This clonotype turned up a few times. The chain couples TRBV7-9 to TRBJ1-5; D gene unclear. V was cut by 3 bases and J by 4 bases, with 10 bases left in between. This CDR3 spans 14 amino acids. The germline V gene encodes CDR1 SEHNR and CDR2 FQNEAQ (reference sequence). CDR3 in amino acids: CASSFEAPNQPQHF. As DNA, the CDR3 is TGTGCCAGCAGCTTTGAGGCCCCTAATCAGCCCCAGCATTTT.

This sequence joins TRBV9 and TRBJ2-7; no clear D gene. This CDR3 contains 14 residues. Germline CDR1 and CDR2: SGDLS and YYNGEE. Trimming stripped 4 bases from V and 8 bases from J, with 19 bases between. CDR3 DNA: TGTGCCAGCAGCCCACCCCCCCTTTTTTTGAAGCAGTACTTC. As protein: CASSPPPLFLKQYF. The full variable domain, in which reference TRBV9 and TRBJ2-7 provide the parts outside the CDR3, is DSGVTQTPKHLITATGQRVTLRCSPRSGDLSVYWYQQSLDQGLQFLIQYYNGEERAKGNILERFSAQQFPDLHSELNLSSLELGDSALYFCASSPPPLFLKQYFGPGTRLTVT.

The V call is TRBV6-5, the J call TRBJ2-2, with 9 nucleotides matching TRBD1. V gave up 4 bases and J gave up 5 bases; unmatched junction bases: 8. The germline gives CDR1 MNHEY, CDR2 SVGAGI. The CDR3 loop spans 16 amino acids. The CDR3 DNA is TGTGCCAGCAGTTTCTGGACAGGGGTTGGGACCGGGGAGCTGTTTTTT. It yields the protein CASSFWTGVGTGELFF.

This clonotype was counted between two and nine times. The V and J genes are TRBV6-1 and TRBJ1-5, with unresolved D. The ends were cut back, 8 bases at V and 5 bases at J, with 4 bases in the middle. Germline V CDR1 and CDR2: MNHNS, SASEGT. CDR3 length equals 10 residues. CDR3: CASHDQPQHF. The CDR3 DNA follows: TGTGCCAGCCACGATCAGCCCCAGCATTTT.

This chain joins TRBV10-2 and TRBJ2-3, with 9 bases that match TRBD2. CDR3 length: 14 amino acids. The germline V gene has CDR1 WSHSY and CDR2 SAAADI. With 6 bases clipped from V and 2 bases from J, the junction kept 3 bases outside the gene matches. The CDR3 DNA reads TGCGCCAGCAGCGTAGCGGGAGTCACAGATACGCAGTATTTT. This encodes CASSVAGVTDTQYF.

The chain combines TRBV15 with TRBJ1-2; no reliable D call. In germline, CDR1 is LNHNV, CDR2 YYDKDF (reference sequence). CDR3 size: 14 residues. Between the trimmed V and J ends, which lost 5 bases and 4 bases, there was a span of 14 bases. This CDR3 reads CATSGPGWVYGYTF. CDR3 nucleotides: TGTGCCACCAGCGGCCCCGGGTGGGTCTATGGCTACACCTTC.

This clonotype turned up a few times. This chain connects TRBV5-1 to TRBJ1-6; the D gene is possibly TRBD1 (6 bases). V was shortened by 5 bases and J by 7 bases, with 16 bases between the two germline ends. The CDR3 length is 15 residues. CDR1 is SGHRS, CDR2 YFSETQ, per germline. The CDR3 protein is CASRSPSDRNSPLHF. The CDR3 nucleotides read TGCGCCAGCAGATCCCCTTCGGACAGAAATTCACCCCTCCACTTT.